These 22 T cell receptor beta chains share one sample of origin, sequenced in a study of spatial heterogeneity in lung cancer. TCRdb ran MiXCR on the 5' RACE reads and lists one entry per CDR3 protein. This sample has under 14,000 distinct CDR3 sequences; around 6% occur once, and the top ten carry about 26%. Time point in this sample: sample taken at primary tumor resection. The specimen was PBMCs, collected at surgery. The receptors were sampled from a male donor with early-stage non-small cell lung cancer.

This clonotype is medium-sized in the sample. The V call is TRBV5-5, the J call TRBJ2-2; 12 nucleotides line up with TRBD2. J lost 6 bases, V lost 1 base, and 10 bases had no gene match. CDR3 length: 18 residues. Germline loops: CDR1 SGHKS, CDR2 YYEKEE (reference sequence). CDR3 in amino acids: CASSLTTSGRNRAGELFF. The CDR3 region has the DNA TGTGCCAGCAGCTTGACGACTAGCGGGAGAAATCGGGCCGGGGAGCTGTTTTTT.

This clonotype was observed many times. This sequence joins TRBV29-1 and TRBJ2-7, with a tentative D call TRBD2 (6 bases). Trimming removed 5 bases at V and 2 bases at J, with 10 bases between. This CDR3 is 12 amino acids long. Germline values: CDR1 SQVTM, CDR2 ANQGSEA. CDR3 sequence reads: CSVLGEAYEQYF. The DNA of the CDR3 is TGCAGCGTTCTGGGGGAGGCCTACGAGCAGTACTTC.

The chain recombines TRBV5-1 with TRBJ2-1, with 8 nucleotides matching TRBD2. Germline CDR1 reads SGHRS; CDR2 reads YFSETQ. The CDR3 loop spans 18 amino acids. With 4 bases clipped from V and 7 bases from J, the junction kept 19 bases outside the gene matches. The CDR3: CASSATTQLAAMGNEQFF. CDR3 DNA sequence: TGCGCCAGCAGCGCGACGACCCAACTAGCGGCGATGGGTAATGAGCAGTTCTTC.

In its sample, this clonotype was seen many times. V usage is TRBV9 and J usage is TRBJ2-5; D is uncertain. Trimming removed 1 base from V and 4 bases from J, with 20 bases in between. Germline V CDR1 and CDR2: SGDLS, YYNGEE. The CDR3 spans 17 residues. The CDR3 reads CASSVQPVTFTGETQYF. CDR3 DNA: TGTGCCAGCAGCGTACAGCCCGTGACCTTCACGGGAGAGACCCAGTACTTC.

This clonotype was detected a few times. CDR3 amino acids: CAISRTSGDTQGTQYF. CDR3 nucleotide sequence: TGTGCCATCTCGAGGACTAGCGGGGATACCCAGGGTACGCAGTATTTT. The chain links TRBV10-3 to TRBJ2-3; TRBD2 aligns across 12 bases. The CDR3 runs 16 residues. V was clipped by 8 bases and J by 8 bases; unmatched bases: 14. CDR1 is ENHRY, CDR2 SYGVKD, per germline.

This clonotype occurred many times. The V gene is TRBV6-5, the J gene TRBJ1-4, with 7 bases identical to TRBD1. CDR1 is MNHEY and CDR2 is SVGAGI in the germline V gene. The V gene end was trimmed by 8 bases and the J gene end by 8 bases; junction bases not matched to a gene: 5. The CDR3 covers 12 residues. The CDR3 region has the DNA TGTGCCAGCCGACAGGGAGGGGAAAAACTGTTTTTT. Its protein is CASRQGGEKLFF.

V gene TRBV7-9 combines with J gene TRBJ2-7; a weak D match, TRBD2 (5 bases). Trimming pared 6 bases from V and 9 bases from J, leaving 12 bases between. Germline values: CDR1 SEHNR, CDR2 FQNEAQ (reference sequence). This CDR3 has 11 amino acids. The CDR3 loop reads CASSLDEGQYF. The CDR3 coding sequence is TGTGCCAGCAGTCTTGACGAGGGGCAGTACTTC.

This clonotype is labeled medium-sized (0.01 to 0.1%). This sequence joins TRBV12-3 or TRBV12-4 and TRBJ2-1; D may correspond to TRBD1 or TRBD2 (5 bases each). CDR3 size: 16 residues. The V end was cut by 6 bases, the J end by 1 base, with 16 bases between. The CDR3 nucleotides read TGTGCCAGCAGCTCCGGGACCCCAAATTCCTACAATGAGCAGTTCTTC. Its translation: CASSSGTPNSYNEQFF.

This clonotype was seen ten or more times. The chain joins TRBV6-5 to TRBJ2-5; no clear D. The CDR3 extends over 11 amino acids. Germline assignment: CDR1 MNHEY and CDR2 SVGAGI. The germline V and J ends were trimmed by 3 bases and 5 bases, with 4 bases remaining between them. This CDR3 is CASSYRETQYF. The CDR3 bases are TGTGCCAGCAGTTATCGGGAGACCCAGTACTTC.

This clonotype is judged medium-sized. The CDR3 region has the DNA TGTGCCAGCAGCCAAGGGGACAGCCACTCTGGGGCCAACGTCCTGACTTTC. This translates into CASSQGDSHSGANVLTF. The rearrangement joins TRBV4-2 to TRBJ2-6; TRBD1 matches 7 bases. The CDR3 consists of 17 residues. Trimming took 1 base from V and 0 from J; bases not matched to a gene: 3. CDR1 is LGHNA, CDR2 YNFKEQ, per germline.

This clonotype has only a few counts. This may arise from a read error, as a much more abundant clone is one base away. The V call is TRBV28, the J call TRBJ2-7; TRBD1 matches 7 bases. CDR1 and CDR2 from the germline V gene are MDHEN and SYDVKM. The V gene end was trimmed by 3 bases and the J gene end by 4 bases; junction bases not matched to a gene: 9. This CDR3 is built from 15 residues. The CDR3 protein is CASSFGVTGKYEQYF. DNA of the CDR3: TGTGCCAGCAGTTTTGGCGTGACAGGGAAATACGAGCAGTACTTC.

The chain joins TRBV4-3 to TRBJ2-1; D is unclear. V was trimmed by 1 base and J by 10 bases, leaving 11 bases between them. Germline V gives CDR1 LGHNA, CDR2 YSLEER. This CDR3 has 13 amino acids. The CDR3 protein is CASSQAKGGEQFF. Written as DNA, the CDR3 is TGCGCCAGCAGCCAAGCAAAGGGCGGAGAGCAGTTCTTC.

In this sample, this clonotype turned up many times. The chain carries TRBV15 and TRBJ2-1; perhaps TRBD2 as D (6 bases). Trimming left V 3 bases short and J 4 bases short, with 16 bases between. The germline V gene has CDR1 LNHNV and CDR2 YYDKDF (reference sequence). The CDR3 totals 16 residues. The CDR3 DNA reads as TGTGCCACCAGCAGCCTAAAACACCGGGGGTACAATGAGCAGTTCTTC. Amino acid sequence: CATSSLKHRGYNEQFF.

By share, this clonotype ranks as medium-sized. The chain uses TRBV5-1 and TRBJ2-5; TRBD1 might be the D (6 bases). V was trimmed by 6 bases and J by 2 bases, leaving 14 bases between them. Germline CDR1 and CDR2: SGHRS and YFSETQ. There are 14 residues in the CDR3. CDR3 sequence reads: CASTGQPSQETQYF. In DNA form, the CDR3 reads TGCGCCAGCACCGGACAGCCGTCGCAAGAGACCCAGTACTTC.

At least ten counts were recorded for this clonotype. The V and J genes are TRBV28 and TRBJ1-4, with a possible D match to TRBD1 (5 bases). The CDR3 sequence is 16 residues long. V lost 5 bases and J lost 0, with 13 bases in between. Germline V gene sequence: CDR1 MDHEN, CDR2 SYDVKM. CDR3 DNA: TGTGCCAGCAGTCCCGGGGCCTTCGCAACTAATGAAAAACTGTTTTTT. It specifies CASSPGAFATNEKLFF.

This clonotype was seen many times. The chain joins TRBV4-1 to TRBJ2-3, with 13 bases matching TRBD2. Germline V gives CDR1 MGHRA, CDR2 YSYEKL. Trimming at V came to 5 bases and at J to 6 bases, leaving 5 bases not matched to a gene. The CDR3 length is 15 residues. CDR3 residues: CASSSQGLAGDTQYF. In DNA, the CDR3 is TGCGCCAGCAGCAGCCAGGGACTAGCGGGGGATACGCAGTATTTT.

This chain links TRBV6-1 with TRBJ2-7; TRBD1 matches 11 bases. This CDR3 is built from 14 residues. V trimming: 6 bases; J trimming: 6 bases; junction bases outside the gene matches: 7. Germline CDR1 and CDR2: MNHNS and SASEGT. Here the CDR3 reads CASRATGQGGEQYF. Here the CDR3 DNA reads TGTGCCAGCAGGGCAACGGGACAGGGGGGCGAGCAGTACTTC.

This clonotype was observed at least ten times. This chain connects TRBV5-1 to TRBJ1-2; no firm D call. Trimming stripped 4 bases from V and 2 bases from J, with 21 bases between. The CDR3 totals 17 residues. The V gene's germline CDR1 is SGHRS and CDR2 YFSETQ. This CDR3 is CASSKPLDVYPNYGYTF. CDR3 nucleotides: TGCGCCAGCAGCAAGCCCCTGGACGTTTACCCAAACTATGGCTACACCTTC. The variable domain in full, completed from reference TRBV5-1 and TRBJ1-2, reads KAGVTQTPRYLIKTRGQQVTLSCSPISGHRSVSWYQQTPGQGLQFLFEYFSETQRNKGNFPGRFSGRQFSNSRSEMNVSTLELGDSALYLCASSKPLDVYPNYGYTFGSGTRLTVV.

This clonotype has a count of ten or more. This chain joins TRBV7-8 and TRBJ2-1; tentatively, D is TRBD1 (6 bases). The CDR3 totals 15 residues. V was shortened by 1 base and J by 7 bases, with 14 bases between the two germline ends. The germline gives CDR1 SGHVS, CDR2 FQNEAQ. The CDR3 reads CASSLVGHPWNEQFF. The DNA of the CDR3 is TGTGCCAGCAGCTTAGTGGGACACCCATGGAATGAGCAGTTCTTC.

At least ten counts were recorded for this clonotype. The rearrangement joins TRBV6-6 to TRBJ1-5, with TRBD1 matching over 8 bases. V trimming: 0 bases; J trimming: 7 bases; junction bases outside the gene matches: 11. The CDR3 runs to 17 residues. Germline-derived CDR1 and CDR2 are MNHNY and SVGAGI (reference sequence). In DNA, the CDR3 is TGTGCCAGCAGTTACTCGACAGGGGAGGGCTCTTGGCAGCCCCAGCATTTT. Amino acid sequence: CASSYSTGEGSWQPQHF.

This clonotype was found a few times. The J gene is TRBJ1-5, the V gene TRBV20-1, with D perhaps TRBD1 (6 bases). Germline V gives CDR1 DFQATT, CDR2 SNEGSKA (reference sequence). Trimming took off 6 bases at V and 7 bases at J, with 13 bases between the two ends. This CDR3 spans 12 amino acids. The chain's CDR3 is CSAAGGDQPQHF. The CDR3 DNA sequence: TGCAGTGCCGCGGGGGGCGACCAGCCCCAGCATTTT.

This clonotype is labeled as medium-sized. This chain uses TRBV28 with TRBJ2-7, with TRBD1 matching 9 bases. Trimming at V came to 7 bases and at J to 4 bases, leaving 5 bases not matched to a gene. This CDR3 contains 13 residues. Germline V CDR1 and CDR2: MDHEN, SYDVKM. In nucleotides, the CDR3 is TGTGCCAGCACTCAACAGGGGGCATACGAGCAGTACTTC. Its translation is CASTQQGAYEQYF.